These 14 T cell receptor beta chains were sequenced from one sample in a study of CD8+ T cells in alopecia areata (dated by TCRdb to 2017 to 2018). The library was obtained by the immunoSEQ multiplex PCR assay. For TCR sequencing, RNA was extracted from every sample and reverse transcribed into cDNA to serve as template. The source is immuneACCESS, and TCRdb retained only in-frame sequences with V and J called. Part of the clones is not carried over; for the studies checked, unresolved V genes explain less than half of this, and the remainder is unexplained. Recorded for this sample are more than 95,000 clones; 41% of them occurred a single time. The ten largest clones represent about 1.4% of the sample. Sequencing used CD4+ T cells sorted from blood. The receptors here all came from a human donor with alopecia areata.

The rearrangement uses TRBV2 and TRBJ2-5; 9 bases map to TRBD1. V dropped 10 bases and J dropped 6; count of bases not matched to a gene: 6. The germline gives CDR1 SNHLY, CDR2 FYNNEI. There are 12 residues in the CDR3. The CDR3 reads CANRGQGQTQYF. CDR3 nucleotide sequence: TGTGCCAACCGAGGACAGGGGCAGACCCAGTACTTC. The whole variable domain, filled in from reference TRBV2 and TRBJ2-5, reads EPEVTQTPSHQVTQMGQEVILRCVPISNHLYFYWYRQILGQKVEFLVSFYNNEISEKSEIFDDQFSVERPDGSNFTLKIRSTKLEDSAMYFCANRGQGQTQYFGPGTRLLVL.

The chain carries TRBV4-1 and TRBJ2-1; weak D call: TRBD2 (6 bases). The CDR3 covers 14 residues. Germline lookup yields CDR1 MGHRA and CDR2 YSYEKL. Trimming cost V 7 bases and J 5 bases, with 15 bases left between them. DNA of the CDR3: TGCGCCAGCAAGGGCAGGACTACGAACAATGAGCAGTTCTTC. Its protein is CASKGRTTNNEQFF.

The chain carries TRBV5-1 and TRBJ2-5; TRBD2 is a possible D gene (5 bases). Germline assignment: CDR1 SGHRS and CDR2 YFSETQ. V lost 7 bases, J lost 5 bases, and 12 bases lay in between. The CDR3 runs 12 residues. The CDR3 is CASQEGTETQYF. The CDR3 coding sequence is TGCGCCAGCCAAGAGGGAACGGAGACCCAGTACTTC.

This clone was found a few times. The rearrangement uses TRBV7-9 and TRBJ1-1; D is unclear. Germline CDR1 reads SEHNR; CDR2 reads FQNEAQ (reference sequence). The V end lost 2 bases, the J end lost 6 bases, and 13 bases lay between the germline ends. The CDR3 extends over 14 amino acids. The chain's CDR3 is CASSLRGYTAEAFF. CDR3 nucleotides: TGTGCCAGCAGCTTACGGGGTTACACAGCTGAAGCTTTCTTT.

The J gene is TRBJ2-1, the V gene TRBV30, with 9 nucleotides matching TRBD2. This CDR3 comprises 14 residues. Per germline, CDR1 GTSNPN and CDR2 SVGIG (reference sequence). After removal of 1 base from V and 9 bases from J, the junction contained 7 bases not matched to a gene. The CDR3 protein is CAWSDGAGGGEQFF. CDR3 nucleotides: TGTGCCTGGAGTGACGGGGCGGGAGGGGGTGAGCAGTTCTTC.

The gene calls are TRBV2 and TRBJ2-1; tentative D call: TRBD1 (6 bases). CDR1 SNHLY and CDR2 FYNNEI come from the germline V gene. V lost 7 bases, J lost 7 bases, and 17 bases lay in between. The CDR3 spans 14 residues. CDR3 sequence reads: CASKERGYGNEQFF. The DNA for the CDR3 is TGTGCCAGCAAGGAGAGGGGGTACGGGAATGAGCAGTTCTTC.

This rearrangement joins TRBV7-9 to TRBJ2-3, with no clear D. Trimming took 3 bases from V and 3 from J, leaving 7 bases between them. CDR1 is SEHNR and CDR2 is FQNEAQ in the germline V gene (reference sequence). This CDR3 is 13 amino acids long. The CDR3 DNA is TGTGCCAGCAGCTTCGCCAGTACAGATACGCAGTATTTT. Translated, it gives CASSFASTDTQYF.

This sequence joins TRBV27 and TRBJ2-7; perhaps TRBD1 as D (5 bases). Germline loops: CDR1 MNHEY, CDR2 SMNVEV (reference sequence). V gave up 2 bases and J gave up 6 bases, with 14 bases separating them. This CDR3 spans 14 amino acids. DNA for the CDR3: TGTGCCAGCAGTTTACGGCAGGGATTTTCCGAGCAGTACTTC. This gives the protein CASSLRQGFSEQYF.

The chain is built from TRBV29-1 and TRBJ2-7; D is possibly TRBD2 (6 bases). Trimming cost V 6 bases and J 3 bases, with 21 bases left between them. CDR3 length equals 15 residues. Germline V gene sequence: CDR1 SQVTM, CDR2 ANQGSEA. The CDR3 bases are TGCAGCGTGGGGCCGGGACCGTGGGGAGGCTACGAGCAGTACTTC. Translation: CSVGPGPWGGYEQYF.

The V call is TRBV27, the J call TRBJ2-1; a possible D gene is TRBD1 (6 bases). CDR1 is MNHEY, CDR2 SMNVEV, per germline (reference sequence). CDR3 length: 14 residues. Trimming pared 3 bases from V and 2 bases from J, leaving 8 bases between. CDR3 residues: CASSLGAPYNEQFF. Here the CDR3 DNA reads TGTGCCAGCAGTTTGGGGGCTCCCTACAATGAGCAGTTCTTC.

This clone has a count of ten or more. The chain links TRBV5-1 to TRBJ2-7; a weak D match, TRBD1 (7 bases). Trimming pared 4 bases from V and 2 bases from J, leaving 16 bases between. The germline gives CDR1 SGHRS, CDR2 YFSETQ. This CDR3 contains 15 residues. CDR3 DNA sequence: TGCGCCAGCAGCACTGCGGGGCAGGGGGCCTACGAGCAGTACTTC. Residues: CASSTAGQGAYEQYF.

This clone came up many times. The rearrangement links TRBV5-1 to TRBJ1-4, with D perhaps TRBD1 (5 bases). V was clipped by 0 bases and J by 1 base, with 10 bases between them. Per the germline V gene, CDR1 is SGHRS and CDR2 is YFSETQ. CDR3 size: 16 residues. Here the CDR3 DNA reads TGCGCCAGCAGCTTGGAACCGGGGCAAACTAATGAAAAACTGTTTTTT. It translates to CASSLEPGQTNEKLFF.

The gene calls are TRBV29-1 and TRBJ2-1, with 7 positions matching TRBD1. The CDR3 is 15 residues long. Unmatched junction bases numbered 13, after V lost 4 bases and J lost 7 bases. Germline CDR1 is SQVTM and CDR2 is ANQGSEA. The chain's CDR3 is CSVANARQGGNEQFF. The CDR3 nucleotides read TGCAGCGTTGCCAATGCTAGACAGGGCGGTAATGAGCAGTTCTTC.

J is TRBJ2-3 and V is TRBV30; D is possibly TRBD2 (5 bases). Per the germline V gene, CDR1 is GTSNPN and CDR2 is SVGIG (reference sequence). Trimming stripped 2 bases from V and 1 base from J, with 7 bases between. This CDR3 has 13 amino acids. CDR3 sequence (DNA): TGTGCCTGGAGTAATAGCGGCACAGATACGCAGTATTTT. Protein product: CAWSNSGTDTQYF.